This TCR beta chain is from a study of blood T cell repertoires in COVID-19. Study at large: From T cells, B-cell-depleted T cells, or PBMCs came the material, which was cDNA or gDNA.

There are 12 residues in the CDR3. Trimming stripped 4 bases from V and 7 bases from J, with 8 bases between. From germline, CDR1 is SGHTA and CDR2 FQGNSA. A few counts support this clone. Authors' analysis steps: Estimation of nucleated cell counts was performed using reference gene primer amplification. TCRdb's table, derived via immunoSEQ multiplex PCR, lists solely in-frame clones and lacks some. V, J and clone size are those of that table, while D and trimming were read from the DNA. The sample lists about 270,000 clones; roughly 85% were seen once. The sample consisted of peripheral blood. This receptor was identified in a woman aged 18 to 35 with acute or convalescent COVID-19. The V call is TRBV7-2, the J call TRBJ2-1; no clear D gene. This CDR3 reads CASSWIGNEQFF. The DNA for the CDR3 is TGTGCCAGCAGCTGGATCGGGAATGAGCAGTTCTTC.